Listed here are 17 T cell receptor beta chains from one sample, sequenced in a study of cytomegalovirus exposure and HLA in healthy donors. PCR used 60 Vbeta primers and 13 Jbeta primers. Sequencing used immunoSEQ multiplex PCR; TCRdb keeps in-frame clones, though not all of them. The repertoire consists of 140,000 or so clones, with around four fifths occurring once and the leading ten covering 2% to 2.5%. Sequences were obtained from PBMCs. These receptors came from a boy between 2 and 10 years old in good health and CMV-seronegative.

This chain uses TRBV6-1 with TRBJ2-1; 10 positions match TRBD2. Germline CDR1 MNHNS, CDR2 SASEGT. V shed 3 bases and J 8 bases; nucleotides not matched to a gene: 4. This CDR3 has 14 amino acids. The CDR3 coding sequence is TGTGCCAGCAGTGATCAGCGGGGGGGCGATGAGCAGTTCTTC. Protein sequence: CASSDQRGGDEQFF.

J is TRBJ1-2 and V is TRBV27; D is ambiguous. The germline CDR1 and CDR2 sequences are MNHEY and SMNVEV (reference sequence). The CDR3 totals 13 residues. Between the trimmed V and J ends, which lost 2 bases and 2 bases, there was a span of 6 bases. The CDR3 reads CASSLTANYGYTF. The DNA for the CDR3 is TGTGCCAGCAGTTTAACTGCGAACTATGGCTACACCTTC.

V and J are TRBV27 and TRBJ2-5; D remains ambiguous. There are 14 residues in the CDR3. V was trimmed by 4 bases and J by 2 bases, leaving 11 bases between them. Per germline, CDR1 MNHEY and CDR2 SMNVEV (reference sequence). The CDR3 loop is CASSCYVLQETQYF. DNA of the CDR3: TGTGCCAGCAGTTGCTATGTACTTCAAGAGACCCAGTACTTC.

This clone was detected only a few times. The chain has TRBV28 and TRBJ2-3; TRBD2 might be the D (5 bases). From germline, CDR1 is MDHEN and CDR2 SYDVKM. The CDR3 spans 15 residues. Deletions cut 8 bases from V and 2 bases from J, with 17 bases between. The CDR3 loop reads CASHRGGGDTDTQYF. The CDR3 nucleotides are TGTGCCAGCCACCGTGGCGGAGGAGACACAGATACGCAGTATTTT.

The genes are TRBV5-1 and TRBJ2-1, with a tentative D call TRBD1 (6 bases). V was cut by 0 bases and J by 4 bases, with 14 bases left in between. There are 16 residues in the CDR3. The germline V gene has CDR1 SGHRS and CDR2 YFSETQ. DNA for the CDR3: TGCGCCAGCAGCTTGGTTCCCCACCAGGGGTACAATGAGCAGTTCTTC. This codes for CASSLVPHQGYNEQFF.

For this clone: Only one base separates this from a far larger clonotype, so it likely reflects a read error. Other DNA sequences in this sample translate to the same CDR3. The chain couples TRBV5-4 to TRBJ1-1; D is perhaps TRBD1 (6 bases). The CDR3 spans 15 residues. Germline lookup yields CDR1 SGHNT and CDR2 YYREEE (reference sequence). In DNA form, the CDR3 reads TGCGCCAGCAGCTTGAGGCAGACAGGGAACACTGAAGCTTTCTTT. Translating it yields CASSLRQTGNTEAFF.

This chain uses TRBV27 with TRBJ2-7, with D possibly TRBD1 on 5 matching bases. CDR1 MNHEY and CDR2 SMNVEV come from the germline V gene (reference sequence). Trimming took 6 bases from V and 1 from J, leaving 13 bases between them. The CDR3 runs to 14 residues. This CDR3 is CASRKPGISYEQYF. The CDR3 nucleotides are TGTGCCAGCAGGAAACCAGGGATATCCTACGAGCAGTACTTC.

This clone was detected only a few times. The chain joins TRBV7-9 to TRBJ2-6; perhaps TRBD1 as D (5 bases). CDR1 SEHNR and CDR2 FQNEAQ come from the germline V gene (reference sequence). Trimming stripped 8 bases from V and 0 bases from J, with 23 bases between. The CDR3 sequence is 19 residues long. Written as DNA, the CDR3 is TGTGCCAGCGGATCTATGACAGTTGGCTTCTCCTCTGGGGCCAACGTCCTGACTTTC. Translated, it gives CASGSMTVGFSSGANVLTF.

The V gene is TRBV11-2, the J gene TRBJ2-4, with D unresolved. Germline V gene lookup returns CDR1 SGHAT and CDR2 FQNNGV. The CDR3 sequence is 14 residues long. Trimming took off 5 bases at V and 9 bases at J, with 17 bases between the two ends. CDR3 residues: CASSHLTGQAIQYF. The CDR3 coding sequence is TGTGCCAGCAGCCACCTAACTGGGCAAGCCATTCAGTACTTC.

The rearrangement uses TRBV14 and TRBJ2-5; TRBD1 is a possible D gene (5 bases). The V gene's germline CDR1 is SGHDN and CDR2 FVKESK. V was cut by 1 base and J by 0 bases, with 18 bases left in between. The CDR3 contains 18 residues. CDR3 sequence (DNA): TGTGCCAGCAGCCAAGGTTCAGTCGACAGCCGGTACCAAGAGACCCAGTACTTC. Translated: CASSQGSVDSRYQETQYF.

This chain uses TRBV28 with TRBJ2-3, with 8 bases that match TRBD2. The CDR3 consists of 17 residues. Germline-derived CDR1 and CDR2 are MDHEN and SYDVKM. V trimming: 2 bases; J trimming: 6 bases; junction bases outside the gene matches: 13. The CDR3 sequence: CASSLRHLAGWSDTQYF. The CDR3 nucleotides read TGTGCCAGCAGTTTACGCCACTTAGCGGGGTGGTCGGATACGCAGTATTTT.

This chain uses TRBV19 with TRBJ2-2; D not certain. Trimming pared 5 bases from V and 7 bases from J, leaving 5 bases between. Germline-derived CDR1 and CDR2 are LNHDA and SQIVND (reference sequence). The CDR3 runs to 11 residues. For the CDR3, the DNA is TGTGCCAGTAGTGCGAGCGGGGAGCTGTTTTTT. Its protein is CASSASGELFF.

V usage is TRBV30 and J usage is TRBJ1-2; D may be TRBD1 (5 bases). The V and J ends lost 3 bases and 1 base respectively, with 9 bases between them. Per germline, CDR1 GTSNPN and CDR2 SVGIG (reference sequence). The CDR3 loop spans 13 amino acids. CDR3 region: CAWSGDSNYGYTF. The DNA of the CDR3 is TGTGCCTGGAGCGGTGACAGTAACTATGGCTACACCTTC. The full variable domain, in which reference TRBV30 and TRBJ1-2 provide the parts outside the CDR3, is SQTIHQWPATLVQPVGSPLSLECTVEGTSNPNLYWYRQAAGRGLQLLFYSVGIGQISSEVPQNLSASRPQDRQFILSSKKLLLSDSGFYLCAWSGDSNYGYTFGSGTRLTVV.

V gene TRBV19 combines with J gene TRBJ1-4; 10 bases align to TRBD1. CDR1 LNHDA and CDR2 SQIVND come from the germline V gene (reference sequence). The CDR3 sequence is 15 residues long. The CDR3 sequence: CVSTGGLATNEKLFF. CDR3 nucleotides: TGTGTTTCGACAGGGGGCCTCGCAACTAATGAAAAACTGTTTTTT.

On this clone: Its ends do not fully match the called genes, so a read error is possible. CDR3 loop: CSSSQDREKRNTIYF. CDR3 sequence (DNA): TGTTCCAGCAGCCAGGACAGGGAGAAAAGAAACACCATATATTTT. The gene calls are TRBV7-9 and TRBJ1-3; TRBD1 matches 8 bases. CDR3 length equals 15 residues. In germline, CDR1 is SEHNR, CDR2 FQNEAQ (reference sequence).

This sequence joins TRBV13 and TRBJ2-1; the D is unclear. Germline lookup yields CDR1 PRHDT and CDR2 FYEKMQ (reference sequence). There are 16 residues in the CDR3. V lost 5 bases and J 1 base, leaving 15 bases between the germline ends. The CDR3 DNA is TGTGCCAGCAGCCAAGATCTACTACTATCCTACAATGAGCAGTTCTTC. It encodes CASSQDLLLSYNEQFF.

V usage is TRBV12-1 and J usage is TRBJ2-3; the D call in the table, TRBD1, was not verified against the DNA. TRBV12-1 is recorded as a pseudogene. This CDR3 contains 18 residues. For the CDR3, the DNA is TGTGCCAGCAGCTTAGAAAAGACTAAACAGGGTAGCACAGATACGCAGTATTTT. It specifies CASSLEKTKQGSTDTQYF.